This T cell receptor beta chain came from a study of identical twins. TCRdb re-called the 5' RACE reads through MiXCR, storing one row per CDR3 protein. The repertoire holds hundreds of thousands of distinct CDR3 sequences, 20% to 25% seen once, with 4.3% in the top ten. Germline V gives CDR1 KGHSH, CDR2 LQKENI. This CDR3 contains 13 residues. V dropped 2 bases and J dropped 8 bases, with 10 bases sitting between them. This same sample was also part of a study on T cells expressing NK-cell markers. According to that study: The dominant NKG2C+ clonotypes represented roughly 1.0-7.5% of CD8+ T cells in five or six donors.

Material for sequencing was PBMCs. This chain uses TRBV18 with TRBJ2-1, with D maybe TRBD2 (6 bases). The source is a woman aged 18 to 35 in good health. The CDR3 spells CASSPRRVHEQFF. The CDR3 DNA reads as TGTGCCAGCTCACCAAGGAGGGTTCATGAGCAGTTCTTC.